The entry below describes one T cell receptor (beta chain). V shed 5 bases and J 4 bases; nucleotides not matched to a gene: 2. The CDR3 spans 14 residues. The germline CDR1 and CDR2 sequences are SGHNT and YYREEE (reference sequence). Naivety among CD8 cells was defined by CD45RO negativity and positive CCR7 selection, thereby excluding terminally differentiated effector memory CD45RA+ cells. This sample is part of a study of shared clonotypes between healthy human individuals. Here immunoSEQ multiplex PCR was the method, and the copy in TCRdb shows in-frame clones only, minus some. The sample carries some 2.1 million clones, roughly 95% recorded once.

Sequenced input: naive CD8+ T cells sorted from blood. The genes are TRBV5-4 and TRBJ2-5, with 13 bases identical to TRBD2. This TCR was sampled from a young man in good health. The CDR3 loop reads CASSRTSGRETQYF. Here the CDR3 DNA reads TGTGCCAGCAGTCGGACTAGCGGGAGAGAGACCCAGTACTTC.